This is a list of T cell receptor beta chains from one sample in a study of OX40 agonist ivuxolimab in advanced cancers. The data were produced by immunoSEQ multiplex PCR, yet TCRdb's version contains in-frame clones alone and is incomplete. The table lists tens of thousands of clones, less than 90% of them singletons. The source was CD4+ or CD8+ T cells sorted from blood, collected in a trial of the OX40 agonist ivuxolimab. These receptors were taken from an adult with an advanced solid tumor such as melanoma, head and neck, liver or kidney cancer. The CDR3 runs from the conserved cysteine through the conserved F or W. The D gene is left open where the match is weak. Only some rows state a clone size, as once, few, many or a class for expanded clones.

TRBD1,-,TRBV11-2,TRBJ1-6,TGTGCCAGCAGCTCAGACAGGGGAGGATCACCCCTCCACTTT,CASSSDRGGSPLHF
TRBD2,-,TRBV5-4,TRBJ2-7,TGTGCCAGCAGCGCCCGGGCTAGCGGGGCCTTCTACGAGCAGTACTTC,CASSARASGAFYEQYF
-,-,TRBV6-6,TRBJ1-5,TGTGCCGGAAGACGAGGGGGGTTCTATTATTTT,CAGRRGGFYYF
-,-,TRBV30,TRBJ1-2,TGTGCCTGGAGTGTACGGTGGACGCCCGGTGACGGCTACACCTTC,CAWSVRWTPGDGYTF
-,-,TRBV7-2,TRBJ2-7,TGTGCCAGCAGCTTGATGACTCGCGAGCAGTACTTC,CASSLMTREQYF
-,-,TRBV18,TRBJ2-1,TGTGCCAGCTCCCTCTCCACGGGGGACAATGAGCAGTTCTTC,CASSLSTGDNEQFF
-,-,TRBV9,TRBJ1-2,TGTGCCAGCGGGGGGGGGATCTATGGCTACACCTTC,CASGGGIYGYTF
-,-,TRBV5-1,TRBJ2-3,TGCGCCAGCAGCTTGCGGGGGCCTAGCACAGATACGCAGTATTTT,CASSLRGPSTDTQYF
TRBD1,-,TRBV30,TRBJ2-7,TGTGCCTGTTCAGGGGGCGAGCTCTACGAGCAGTACTTC,CACSGGELYEQYF
TRBD2,-,TRBV9,TRBJ2-3,TGTGCCAGCAGCGAGACTAGCGGGGGGGCCTATGGGACAGATACGCAGTATTTT,CASSETSGGAYGTDTQYF
-,-,TRBV7-6,TRBJ2-3,TGTGCCAGCAGCTCCTCAGGAGGGGGGGGCACAGATACGCAGTATTTT,CASSSSGGGGTDTQYF
-,-,TRBV9,TRBJ1-2,TGTGCCAGCAGCATGCAGGGAAACTATGGCTACACCTTC,CASSMQGNYGYTF
-,once,TRBV5-6,TRBJ1-2,TGTGCCAGCAGCTTGGCCAGGGAAGGTGGCTACACCTTC,CASSLAREGGYTF
-,-,TRBV23-1,TRBJ1-1,TGCGCCAGCAGTCGCGTGGACGGTGAAGCTTTCTTT,CASSRVDGEAFF
TRBD2,once,TRBV5-1,TRBJ2-3,TGCGCCAGCAGCTCCCTAGCGGGAGGGCCAGATACGCAGTATTTT,CASSSLAGGPDTQYF
-,few,TRBV28,TRBJ2-5,TGTGCCAGCAGCCAGGAGACCCAGTACTTC,CASSQETQYF
TRBD2,-,TRBV11-3,TRBJ2-1,TGTGCCAGCAGCTTAGACGGGACTAGCAAGCAGTTCTTC,CASSLDGTSKQFF
-,few,TRBV2,TRBJ2-7,TGTGCCAGCAGCGGGACTGATTACGAGCAGTACTTC,CASSGTDYEQYF
-,-,TRBV7-4,TRBJ2-6,TGTGCCAGCAGCTTTGACAGCTCACAAAGTCGGGCCAACGTCCTGACTTTC,CASSFDSSQSRANVLTF
-,-,TRBV29-1,TRBJ1-3,TGCAGCGTGCTCCCCGGGGGTCACTCTGGAAACACCATATATTTT,CSVLPGGHSGNTIYF
TRBD1,-,TRBV4-2,TRBJ2-2,TGTGCCAGCAGCCGAAGGCAGGGGGAGATCGGGGAGCTGTTTTTT,CASSRRQGEIGELFF
TRBD2,-,TRBV6-5,TRBJ2-1,TGTGCCAGCAACCGACTTGCGGGGGGGCGGAATGAGCAGTTCTTC,CASNRLAGGRNEQFF
-,-,TRBV4-1,TRBJ2-5,TGCGCCAGCAGCCAAGATCCCCGAGGAGTCCGGAAAGAGACCCAGTACTTC,CASSQDPRGVRKETQYF
TRBD2,once,TRBV6-1,TRBJ2-1,TGTGCCAGCACCTGGCGGGGGACCGCCTACAATGAGCAGTTCTTC,CASTWRGTAYNEQFF
-,few,TRBV4-3,TRBJ1-3,TGCGCCAGCAGCCAAGAGGAGGCTGGAAACACCATATATTTT,CASSQEEAGNTIYF
-,-,TRBV4-2,TRBJ2-3,TGTGCCAGCAGCCAAGATGGGACCCTGGGGGATACGCAGTATTTT,CASSQDGTLGDTQYF
TRBD1,-,TRBV6-5,TRBJ1-6,TGTGCCAGCAGTTCGGGACAGGGCAATAATTCACCCCTCCACTTT,CASSSGQGNNSPLHF
TRBD1,-,TRBV19,TRBJ2-7,TGTGCCAGTAGTCCCTGGGACAGGGGTTTCCCTCCCTACGAGCAGTACTTC,CASSPWDRGFPPYEQYF
-,-,TRBV11-1,TRBJ1-2,TGTGCCAGCAGCGTCACGGGCCTCGGCTACACCTTC,CASSVTGLGYTF
TRBD2,-,TRBV11-2,TRBJ2-3,TGTGCCAGCAGCTCCCGCCCGGGACTAGGGACAGATACGCAGTATTTT,CASSSRPGLGTDTQYF
-,-,TRBV18,TRBJ2-7,TGTGCCAGCTCAACGTCATGGGGCGACGAGCAGTACTTC,CASSTSWGDEQYF
-,-,TRBV6-6,TRBJ2-7,TGTGCCAGCAGTCGATCAACGGGGGAGCAGTACTTC,CASSRSTGEQYF
-,once,TRBV5-6,TRBJ2-1,TGTGCCAGCAGCTTGAATAGGAGGGAGTTCTTC,CASSLNRREFF
-,-,TRBV7-9,TRBJ1-1,TGTGCCAGCAGCTTACAGCAGAGAAATGAAGCTTTCTTT,CASSLQQRNEAFF
-,-,TRBV30,TRBJ1-4,TGTGCCTGGAGTAGGTTTGGGACAACTAATGAAAAACTGTTTTTT,CAWSRFGTTNEKLFF
TRBD2,-,TRBV18,TRBJ2-1,TGTGCCAGCTCACCAGGCGGACTAGCTTCCTACAATGAGCAGTTCTTC,CASSPGGLASYNEQFF
TRBD1,few,TRBV7-9,TRBJ1-5,TGTGCCAGCAGCGGGGGTATAACAGGGGGGAATCAGCCCCAGCATTTT,CASSGGITGGNQPQHF
-,once,TRBV19,TRBJ1-1,TGTGCCAGTAGTATTAACAGAGACACTGAAGCTTTCTTT,CASSINRDTEAFF
-,-,TRBV5-6,TRBJ1-6,TGTGCCAGCAGCTTGGGGCCCAAAGCTCGCTCACCCCTCCACTTT,CASSLGPKARSPLHF
-,-,TRBV11-2,TRBJ1-5,TGTGCCAGCAGCCGACAGGCGGGTCAGCCCCAGCATTTT,CASSRQAGQPQHF
TRBD1,-,TRBV6-5,TRBJ1-2,TGTGCCAGCAGCCGGGACAGTATTAACTATGGCTACACCTTC,CASSRDSINYGYTF
-,-,TRBV11-1,TRBJ2-3,TGTGCCAGCACTCTGGGGGTGCGATACACAGATACGCAGTATTTT,CASTLGVRYTDTQYF
-,-,TRBV4-2,TRBJ1-1,TGTGCCAGCAGCCAAGATGTCACGGGGAGCACTGAAGCTTTCTTT,CASSQDVTGSTEAFF
TRBD2,-,TRBV19,TRBJ2-1,TGTGCCAGTAGTATAGATCGGGCTAGCGGGAGAAGGGAGCAGTTCTTC,CASSIDRASGRREQFF
-,-,TRBV19,TRBJ1-2,TGTGCCAGTAGTATAGAACCCCGTGACGGCTACACCTTC,CASSIEPRDGYTF
-,-,TRBV5-1,TRBJ1-1,TGCGCCAGCAGCCTGGGGGAAGTAAACACTGAAGCTTTCTTT,CASSLGEVNTEAFF
-,-,TRBV27,TRBJ1-4,TGTGCCAGCAGTTTACAGGGCACTAATGAAAAACTGTTTTTT,CASSLQGTNEKLFF
TRBD1,once,TRBV14,TRBJ1-6,TGTGCCAGCAGCCTACCGGGACAGGGGATCAATTCACCCCTCCACTTT,CASSLPGQGINSPLHF
TRBD1,-,TRBV7-7,TRBJ2-3,TGTGCTAGCAGCTTAGGGGCAGGGGGCTCAGATACGCAGTATTTT,CASSLGAGGSDTQYF
-,once,TRBV10-1,TRBJ1-1,TGCGCCAGCCCCCAACGGGGACCGGGGGCTGAAGCTTTCTTT,CASPQRGPGAEAFF
TRBD2,-,TRBV30,TRBJ2-3,TGTGCCTGGAGTGATCCAGGACTAGCGGGGGTAGATACGCAGTATTTT,CAWSDPGLAGVDTQYF
TRBD1,medium-sized,TRBV7-2,TRBJ1-2,TGTGCCAGCAGCGAAACCCGGGACAGGGGGAACTATGGCTACACCTTC,CASSETRDRGNYGYTF
-,-,TRBV5-6,TRBJ2-1,TGTGCCAGCAGCTTCGGACGACCCTACAATGAGCAGTTCTTC,CASSFGRPYNEQFF
TRBD1,-,TRBV6-6,TRBJ1-4,TGTGCCAGCAGTTACGGGGCCGGGACAGGGCGGGAAAAACTGTTTTTT,CASSYGAGTGREKLFF
TRBD2,-,TRBV9,TRBJ2-1,TGTGCCAGCAGCGGGACTAGCGGGGTCTACAATGAGCAGTTCTTC,CASSGTSGVYNEQFF
-,-,TRBV4-2,TRBJ1-2,TGTGCCAGCAGCCTGATTGGCAGGGAGAAGAATGGCTACACCTTC,CASSLIGREKNGYTF
TRBD2,-,TRBV7-2,TRBJ2-1,TGTGCCAGCCACACCGGGGGGACTAGCGGGAGAGTCGTGTTCTTC,CASHTGGTSGRVVFF
-,-,TRBV30,TRBJ1-2,TGTGCCTGGAGACAGGCCTCGGCTAACTATGGCTACACCTTC,CAWRQASANYGYTF
-,-,TRBV11-2,TRBJ2-3,TGTGCCAGCAGCCTAGGTTACGGGGTCACAGATACGCAGTATTTT,CASSLGYGVTDTQYF